Included here is one T cell receptor (beta chain) sequence, with context. Its antigen is still unknown. No much larger clonotype is one base removed from it; base qualities were not supplied. TCRbeta CDR3 regions were amplified from genomic DNA by means of the immunoSEQ Assay, a bias-controlled multiplex PCR. The authors' analysis ran thus. Within the assay, amplification of reference gene primers was used to estimate how many nucleated cells each sample contained. To quantify the absolute abundance of each unique TCRbeta CDR3 rearrangement, sequence reads were collapsed and filtered. For each sample, productive Simpson clonality was calculated as the square root of Simpson's diversity index across productive rearrangements. TCRdb stores this immuneACCESS table with in-frame sequences only. Part of the clones is absent; in the studies checked, under half of the shortfall reflects unresolved V genes, and no reason is known for the rest. The DNA was the basis for D and trimming; V, J and clone size are from that table. The table for this sample lists 200,000 to 250,000 clones; 80% of them were counted only once. The ten largest clones take up approximately 7.4% of the sample.

V and J lose 0 bases and 2 bases, and a span of 9 bases separates them. The CDR3 contains 15 residues, cysteine and phenylalanine counted. Of all the DNA, just the CDR3 is kept, 45 bases in frame from base 1. CDR1 and CDR2 were assigned from the germline V gene as SGHDT and YYEEEE. This sample stems from a study of blood T cell repertoires in COVID-19 (dated by TCRdb to 2018 to 2020). Turning to the overall study: Samples covering the acute and convalescent phases of COVID-19 were provided by collaborators in the United States, Italy and Spain. Samples were obtained from the ongoing ImmuneRACE study (first 160 participants) and from about 1,300 subjects provided by 6 global collaborators. The prospective study material was composed of cDNA or gDNA derived from T cells, B-cell-depleted T cells, or PBMCs. The dataset comprised deeply sampled blood TCRbeta repertoires from subjects exposed to, actively infected with, or recovered from COVID-19. Where HLA class I and class II types were available, the types were taken from metadata supplied by the sample provider, not from assay-based typing. A de-identified subject ID, COVID-19 status, age in years and sex were almost always included in the sample metadata. The repertoires were released in a freely available public database meant as a resource for research on the immune response to SARS-CoV-2.

Participants in the prospective study were aged about 18 to 95 years, lived in about two dozen United States geographic areas, and enrolled through a virtual design. In the prospective study, cohorts were assigned on the basis of participant-reported clinical history obtained from a screening survey and a study questionnaire. In the prospective study, mobile phlebotomists collected whole blood, serum and a nasopharyngeal or oropharyngeal swab from each participant. Participants in the prospective study had the option to provide additional blood draws and questionnaires over a roughly two-month period. Prospective study blood samples were shipped either frozen or at room temperature before DNA extraction. Paper-wide results and their limitations: The quantity of clinical and demographic metadata differed by source and by participant and was supplied without curation.

The sequence came from a woman aged 40 to 50 with acute COVID-19. Sequencing was performed on PBMCs or T cells enriched from blood (not recorded which). Rearrangement joined TRBV5-6 to TRBJ1-5, with the D gene too uncertain to name. The CDR3 loop reads CASSLGGYGNQPQHF. Here is the DNA: TGTGCCAGCAGCTTGGGAGGGTACGGCAATCAGCCCCAGCATTTT.